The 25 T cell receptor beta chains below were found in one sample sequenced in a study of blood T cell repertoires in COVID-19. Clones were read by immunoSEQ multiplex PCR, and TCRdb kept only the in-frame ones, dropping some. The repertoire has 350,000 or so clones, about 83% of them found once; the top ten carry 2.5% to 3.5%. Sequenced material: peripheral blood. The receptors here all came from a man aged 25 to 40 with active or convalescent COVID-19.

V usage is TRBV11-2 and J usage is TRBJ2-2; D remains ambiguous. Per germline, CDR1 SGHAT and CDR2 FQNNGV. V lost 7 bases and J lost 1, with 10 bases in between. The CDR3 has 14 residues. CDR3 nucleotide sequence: TGTGCCAGCACCCAGAACAGGAACACCGGGGAGCTGTTTTTT. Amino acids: CASTQNRNTGELFF.

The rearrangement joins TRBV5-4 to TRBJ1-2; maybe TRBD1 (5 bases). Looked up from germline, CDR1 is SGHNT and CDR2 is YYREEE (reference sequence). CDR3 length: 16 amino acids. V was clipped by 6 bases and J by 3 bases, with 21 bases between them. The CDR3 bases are TGTGCCAGCACCCCCTCGCTAGGGGCTGTAGACTATGGCTACACCTTC. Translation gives CASTPSLGAVDYGYTF.

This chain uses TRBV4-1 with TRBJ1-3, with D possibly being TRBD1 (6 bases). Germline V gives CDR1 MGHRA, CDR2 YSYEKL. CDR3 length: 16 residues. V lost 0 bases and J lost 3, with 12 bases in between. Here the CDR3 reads CASSQDQGIGGNTIYF. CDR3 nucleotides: TGCGCCAGCAGCCAAGATCAGGGGATCGGTGGAAACACCATATATTTT.

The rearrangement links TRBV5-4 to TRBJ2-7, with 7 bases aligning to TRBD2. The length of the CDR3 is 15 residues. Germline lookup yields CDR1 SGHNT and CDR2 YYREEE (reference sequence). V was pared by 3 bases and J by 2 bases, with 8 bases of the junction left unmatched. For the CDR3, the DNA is TGTGCCAGCAGCTCCCCTAGCGGAAATACCTACGAGCAGTACTTC. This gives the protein CASSSPSGNTYEQYF.

Here the CDR3 DNA reads TGCGCCAGCAGCCATGAAACAGGGATGGCTGAAGCTTTCTTT. Protein: CASSHETGMAEAFF. The chain uses TRBV4-1 and TRBJ1-1; tentatively, D is TRBD1 (6 bases). CDR1 and CDR2 from the germline V gene are MGHRA and YSYEKL. This CDR3 spans 14 amino acids. The V end was cut by 3 bases, the J end by 6 bases, with 14 bases between.

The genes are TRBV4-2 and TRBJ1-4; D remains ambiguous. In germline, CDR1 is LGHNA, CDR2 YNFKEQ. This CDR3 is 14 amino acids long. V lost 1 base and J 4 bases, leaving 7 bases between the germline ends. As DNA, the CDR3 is TGTGCCAGCAGCCAAGCCGGGGTTAATGAAAAACTGTTTTTT. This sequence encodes CASSQAGVNEKLFF.

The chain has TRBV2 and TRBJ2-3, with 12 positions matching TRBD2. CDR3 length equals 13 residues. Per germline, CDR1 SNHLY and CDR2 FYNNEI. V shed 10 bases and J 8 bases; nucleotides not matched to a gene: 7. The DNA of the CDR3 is TGTGCCAACTCCCGGACTAGCGGGGCTACGCAGTATTTT. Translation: CANSRTSGATQYF.

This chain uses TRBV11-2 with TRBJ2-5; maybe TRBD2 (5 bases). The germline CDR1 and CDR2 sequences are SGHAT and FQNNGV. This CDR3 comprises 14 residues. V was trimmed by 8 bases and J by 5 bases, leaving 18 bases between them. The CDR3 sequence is CASSRSAREETQYF. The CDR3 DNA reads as TGTGCCAGCTCCCGTTCCGCTAGGGAGGAGACCCAGTACTTC.

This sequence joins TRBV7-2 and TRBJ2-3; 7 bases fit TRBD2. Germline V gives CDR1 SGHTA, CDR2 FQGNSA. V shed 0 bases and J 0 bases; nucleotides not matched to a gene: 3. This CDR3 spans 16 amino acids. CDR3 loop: CASSLALAVSTDTQYF. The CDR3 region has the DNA TGTGCCAGCAGCTTAGCCCTAGCGGTAAGCACAGATACGCAGTATTTT.

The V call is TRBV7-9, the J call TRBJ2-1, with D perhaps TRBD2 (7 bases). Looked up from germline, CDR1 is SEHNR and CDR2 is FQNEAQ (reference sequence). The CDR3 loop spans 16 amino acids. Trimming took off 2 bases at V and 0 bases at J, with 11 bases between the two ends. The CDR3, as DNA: TGTGCCAGCAGCTTACGGGGGGCAAGCTCCTACAATGAGCAGTTCTTC. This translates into CASSLRGASSYNEQFF.

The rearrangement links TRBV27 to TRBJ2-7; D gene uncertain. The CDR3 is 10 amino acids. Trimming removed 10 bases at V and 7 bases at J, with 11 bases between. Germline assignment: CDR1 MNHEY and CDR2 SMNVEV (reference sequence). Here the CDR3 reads CANLLREQYF. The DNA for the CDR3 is TGTGCCAACCTCCTACGAGAGCAGTACTTC.

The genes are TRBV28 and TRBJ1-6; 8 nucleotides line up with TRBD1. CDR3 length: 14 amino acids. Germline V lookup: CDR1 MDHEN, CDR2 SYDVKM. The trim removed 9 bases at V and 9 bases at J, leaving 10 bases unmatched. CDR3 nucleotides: TGTGCCAGTACTCTCCAGGGGGCTCGTTCACCCCTCCACTTT. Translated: CASTLQGARSPLHF. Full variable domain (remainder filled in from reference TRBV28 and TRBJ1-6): DVKVTQSSRYLVKRTGEKVFLECVQDMDHENMFWYRQDPGLGLRLIYFSYDVKMKEKGDIPEGYSVSREKKERFSLILESASTNQTSMYLCASTLQGARSPLHFGNGTRLTVT.

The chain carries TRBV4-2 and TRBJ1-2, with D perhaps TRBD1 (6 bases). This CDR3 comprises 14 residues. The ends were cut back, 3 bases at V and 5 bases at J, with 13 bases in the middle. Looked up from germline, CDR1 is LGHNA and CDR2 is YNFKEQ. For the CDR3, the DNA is TGTGCCAGCAGCCACCGACAGGCCGAGTATGGCTACACCTTC. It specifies CASSHRQAEYGYTF.

CDR3 nucleotide sequence: TGTGCCAGCAGGGACACCAACTATGGCTACACCTTC. Amino acids: CASRDTNYGYTF. This rearrangement joins TRBV6-5 to TRBJ1-2; weak D call: TRBD1 (5 bases). Trimming took off 6 bases at V and 2 bases at J, with 7 bases between the two ends. CDR1 and CDR2 (germline): MNHEY, SVGAGI. The CDR3 runs to 12 residues.

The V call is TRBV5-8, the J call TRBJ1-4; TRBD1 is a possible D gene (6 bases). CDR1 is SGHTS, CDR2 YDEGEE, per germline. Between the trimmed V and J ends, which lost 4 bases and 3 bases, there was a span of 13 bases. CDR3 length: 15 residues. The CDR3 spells CASSGRTDPNEKLFF. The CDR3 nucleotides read TGTGCCAGCAGCGGTCGGACAGACCCTAATGAAAAACTGTTTTTT.

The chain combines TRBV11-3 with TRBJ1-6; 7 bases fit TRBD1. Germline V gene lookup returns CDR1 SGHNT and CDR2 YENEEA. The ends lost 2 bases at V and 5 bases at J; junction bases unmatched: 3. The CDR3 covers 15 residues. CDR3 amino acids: CASSLHGTDNSPLHF. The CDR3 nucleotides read TGTGCCAGCAGCTTACACGGGACAGATAATTCACCCCTCCACTTT.

The CDR3 spells CASASAPLGSKNIQYF. The CDR3 DNA reads as TGTGCCAGCGCGAGTGCCCCGCTGGGCTCCAAAAACATTCAGTACTTC. The V gene is TRBV18, the J gene TRBJ2-4, with D uncertain. CDR1 KGHSH and CDR2 LQKENI come from the germline V gene. The CDR3 totals 16 residues. Trimming removed 8 bases at V and 2 bases at J, with 19 bases between.

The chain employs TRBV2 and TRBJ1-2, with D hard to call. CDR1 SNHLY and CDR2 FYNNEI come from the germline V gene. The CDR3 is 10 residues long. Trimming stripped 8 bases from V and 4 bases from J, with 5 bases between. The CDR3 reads CASGSYGYTF. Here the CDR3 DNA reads TGTGCCAGCGGGAGCTATGGCTACACCTTC.

As DNA, the CDR3 is TGTGCCAGCAGTTCCCCTTGGGGCCGTCGTCAGCCCCAGCATTTT. The encoded protein is CASSSPWGRRQPQHF. The chain combines TRBV28 with TRBJ1-5, with D possibly TRBD1 on 5 matching bases. Looked up from germline, CDR1 is MDHEN and CDR2 is SYDVKM. This CDR3 contains 15 residues. V lost 4 bases and J lost 6, with 16 bases in between.

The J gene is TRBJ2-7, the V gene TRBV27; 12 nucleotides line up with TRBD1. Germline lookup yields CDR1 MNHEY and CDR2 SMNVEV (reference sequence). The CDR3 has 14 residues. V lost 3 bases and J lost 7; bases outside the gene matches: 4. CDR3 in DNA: TGTGCCAGCAGTTTGGGACAGGGGGCGGGTGAGCAGTACTTC. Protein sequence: CASSLGQGAGEQYF.

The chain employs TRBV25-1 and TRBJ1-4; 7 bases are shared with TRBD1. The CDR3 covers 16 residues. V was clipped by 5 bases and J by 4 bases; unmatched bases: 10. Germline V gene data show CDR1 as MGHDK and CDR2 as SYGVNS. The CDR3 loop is CASSLTTGTVNEKLFF. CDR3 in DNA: TGTGCCAGCAGTCTAACGACCGGGACAGTTAATGAAAAACTGTTTTTT.

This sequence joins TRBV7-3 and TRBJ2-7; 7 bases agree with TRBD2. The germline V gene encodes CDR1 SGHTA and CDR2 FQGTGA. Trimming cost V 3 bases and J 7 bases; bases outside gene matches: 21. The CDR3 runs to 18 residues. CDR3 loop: CASSFIPGGEGTDGEQYF. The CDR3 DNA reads TGTGCCAGCAGCTTTATCCCCGGAGGGGAGGGGACGGACGGGGAGCAGTACTTC.

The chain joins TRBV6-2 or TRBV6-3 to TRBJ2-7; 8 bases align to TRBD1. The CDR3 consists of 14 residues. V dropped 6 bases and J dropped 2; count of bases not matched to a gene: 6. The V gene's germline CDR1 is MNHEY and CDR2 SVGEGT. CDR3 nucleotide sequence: TGTGCCAGCAGCCTCGGACAGGGCCCCTACGAGCAGTACTTC. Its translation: CASSLGQGPYEQYF.

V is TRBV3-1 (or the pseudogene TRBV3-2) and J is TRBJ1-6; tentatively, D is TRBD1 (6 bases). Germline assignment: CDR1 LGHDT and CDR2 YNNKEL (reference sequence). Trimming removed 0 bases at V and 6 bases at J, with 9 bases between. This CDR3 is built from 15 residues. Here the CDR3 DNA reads TGTGCCAGCAGCCAAGATCGGGACACTAATTCACCCCTCCACTTT. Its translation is CASSQDRDTNSPLHF.

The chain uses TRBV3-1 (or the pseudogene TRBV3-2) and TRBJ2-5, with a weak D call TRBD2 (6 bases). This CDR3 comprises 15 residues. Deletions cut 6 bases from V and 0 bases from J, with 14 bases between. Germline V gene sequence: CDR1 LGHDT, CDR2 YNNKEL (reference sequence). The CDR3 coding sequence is TGTGCCAGCAGTCACGAACGGGAGTACCAAGAGACCCAGTACTTC. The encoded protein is CASSHEREYQETQYF.